A single sample is the source of the 8 T cell receptor beta chains below, sequenced in a study of T-cell reconstitution after alpha-beta-depleted transplantation in children. As it was prepared, the TCRbeta library received unique molecular identifiers. TCRdb passed the PCR reads through MiXCR, listing each CDR3 protein once. The sample lists around 700,000 distinct CDR3 sequences; about an eighth were seen once. This specimen was PBMCs, taken before TCRalphabeta/CD19-depleted stem cell transplant. The receptors shown here come from a girl aged 2-15 years with congenital amegakaryocytic thrombocytopenia, due to receive a stem cell transplant.

The chain recombines TRBV5-1 with TRBJ2-7; D assignment may be TRBD1 or TRBD2 (6 bases each). CDR3 length: 15 amino acids. The V end lost 1 base, the J end lost 0 bases, and 11 bases lay between the germline ends. Germline-derived CDR1 and CDR2 are SGHRS and YFSETQ. CDR3 in DNA: TGCGCCAGCAGCTTGTGGGGGGCTAGCTCCTACGAGCAGTACTTC. Amino acids: CASSLWGASSYEQYF.

This clonotype was found many times. The chain has TRBV20-1 and TRBJ2-1; TRBD2 matches 7 bases. Losses at the gene ends were 5 bases for V and 3 bases for J; bases not matched to a gene: 7. Germline V lookup: CDR1 DFQATT, CDR2 SNEGSKA (reference sequence). This CDR3 spans 14 amino acids. The CDR3 bases are TGCAGTGCTGGGGGGAGGGCCTACTACAATGAGCAGTTCTTC. This sequence encodes CSAGGRAYYNEQFF.

Many counts were recorded for this clonotype. This chain uses TRBV5-1 with TRBJ2-5; D not resolved. Germline CDR1 reads SGHRS; CDR2 reads YFSETQ. V was shortened by 0 bases and J by 3 bases, with 12 bases between the two germline ends. This CDR3 comprises 15 residues. Written as DNA, the CDR3 is TGCGCCAGCAGCTTGGGCGCCTACACCAAAGAGACCCAGTACTTC. Encoded protein: CASSLGAYTKETQYF.

This clonotype was seen at least ten times. V is TRBV12-3 or TRBV12-4 and J is TRBJ2-2; D is perhaps TRBD2 (6 bases). This CDR3 has 13 amino acids. Trimming removed 7 bases at V and 9 bases at J, with 15 bases between. This chain's CDR3 is CASTQGLLRELFF. The CDR3 nucleotides are TGTGCCAGCACCCAAGGACTACTCAGGGAGCTGTTTTTT.

The chain employs TRBV10-3 and TRBJ2-3; TRBD2 is a possible D gene (5 bases). This CDR3 is built from 15 residues. Deletions cut 4 bases from V and 5 bases from J, with 16 bases between. CDR1 and CDR2 (germline): ENHRY, SYGVKD. This chain's CDR3 is CAISVEGSPGDTQYF. The CDR3 DNA follows: TGTGCCATCAGTGTCGAGGGATCCCCGGGAGATACGCAGTATTTT.

This clonotype occurred a few times. V is TRBV7-3 and J is TRBJ2-4; 11 nucleotides match TRBD2. The CDR3 loop spans 20 amino acids. Germline values: CDR1 SGHTA, CDR2 FQGTGA. V was clipped by 8 bases and J by 0 bases; unmatched bases: 18. CDR3: CASLWVTSGSLLPAKNIQYF. The CDR3 coding sequence is TGTGCCAGCCTTTGGGTCACTAGCGGGAGCCTCCTGCCAGCCAAAAACATTCAGTACTTC.

This clonotype turned up a few times. The V call is TRBV7-9, the J call TRBJ2-1, with D maybe TRBD2 (6 bases). The CDR3 runs to 16 residues. The germline V gene has CDR1 SEHNR and CDR2 FQNEAQ (reference sequence). Trimming stripped 5 bases from V and 7 bases from J, with 21 bases between. CDR3 in amino acids: CASSRGSGDDWNEQFF. DNA for the CDR3: TGTGCCAGCAGCAGGGGTTCGGGAGATGATTGGAATGAGCAGTTCTTC.

This clonotype has a count of ten or more. V and J are TRBV29-1 and TRBJ2-2; D remains ambiguous. V was pared by 2 bases and J by 0 bases, with 10 bases between. Germline values: CDR1 SQVTM, CDR2 ANQGSEA. This CDR3 is 15 amino acids long. CDR3 in DNA: TGCAGCGTTGAACCAATCGTAACGAACACCGGGGAGCTGTTTTTT. It specifies CSVEPIVTNTGELFF.